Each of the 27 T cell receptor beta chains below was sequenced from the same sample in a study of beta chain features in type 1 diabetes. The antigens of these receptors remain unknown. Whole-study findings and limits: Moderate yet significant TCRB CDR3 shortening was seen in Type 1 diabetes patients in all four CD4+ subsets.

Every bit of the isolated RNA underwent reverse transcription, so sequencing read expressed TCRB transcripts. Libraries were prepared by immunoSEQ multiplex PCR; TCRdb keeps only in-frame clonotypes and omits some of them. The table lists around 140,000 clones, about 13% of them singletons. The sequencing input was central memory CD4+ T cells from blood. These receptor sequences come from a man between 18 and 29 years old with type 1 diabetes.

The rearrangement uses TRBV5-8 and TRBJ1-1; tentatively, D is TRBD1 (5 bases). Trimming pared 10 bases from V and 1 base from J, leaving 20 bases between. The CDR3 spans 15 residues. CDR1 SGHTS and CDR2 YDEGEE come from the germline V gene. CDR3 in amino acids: CAAKRSGTANTEAFF. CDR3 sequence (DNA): TGTGCCGCTAAAAGGAGCGGGACGGCGAACACTGAAGCTTTCTTT.

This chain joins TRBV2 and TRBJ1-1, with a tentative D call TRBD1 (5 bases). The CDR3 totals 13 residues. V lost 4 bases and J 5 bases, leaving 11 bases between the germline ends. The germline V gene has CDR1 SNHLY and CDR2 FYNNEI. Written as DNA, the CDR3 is TGTGCCAGCAGTGTGGACAAGGGAACTGAAGCTTTCTTT. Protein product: CASSVDKGTEAFF.

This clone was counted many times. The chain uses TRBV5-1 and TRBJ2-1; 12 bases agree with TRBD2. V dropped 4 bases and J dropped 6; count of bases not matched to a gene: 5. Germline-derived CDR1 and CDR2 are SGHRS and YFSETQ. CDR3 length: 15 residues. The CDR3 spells CASSPLAGGGNEQFF. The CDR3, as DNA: TGCGCCAGCAGCCCCCTAGCGGGGGGGGGCAATGAGCAGTTCTTC.

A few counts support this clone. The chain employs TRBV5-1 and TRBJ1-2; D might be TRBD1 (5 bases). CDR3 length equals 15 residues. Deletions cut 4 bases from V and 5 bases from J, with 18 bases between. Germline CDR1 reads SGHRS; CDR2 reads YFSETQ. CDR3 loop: CASSPRDSEGYGYTF. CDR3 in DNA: TGCGCCAGCAGCCCCCGGGACTCTGAGGGGTATGGCTACACCTTC.

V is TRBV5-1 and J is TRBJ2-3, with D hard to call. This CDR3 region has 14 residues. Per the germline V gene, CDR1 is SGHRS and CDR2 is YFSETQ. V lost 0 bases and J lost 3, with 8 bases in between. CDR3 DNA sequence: TGCGCCAGCAGCTTGGAGGTCGGGACAGATACGCAGTATTTT. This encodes CASSLEVGTDTQYF.

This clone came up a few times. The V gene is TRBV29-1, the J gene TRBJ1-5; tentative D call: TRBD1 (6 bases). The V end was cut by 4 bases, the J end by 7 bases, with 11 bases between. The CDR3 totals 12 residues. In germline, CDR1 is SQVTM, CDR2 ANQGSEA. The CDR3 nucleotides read TGCAGCGTTGGGGACAACGGACAGCCCCAGCATTTT. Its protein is CSVGDNGQPQHF.

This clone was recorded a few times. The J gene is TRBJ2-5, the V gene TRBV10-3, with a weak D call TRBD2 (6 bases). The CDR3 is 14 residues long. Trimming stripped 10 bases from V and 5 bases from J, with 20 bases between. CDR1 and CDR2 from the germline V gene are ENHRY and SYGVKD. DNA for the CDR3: TGTGCCACTACTGAACGGGGGACTTCGGAGACCCAGTACTTC. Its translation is CATTERGTSETQYF.

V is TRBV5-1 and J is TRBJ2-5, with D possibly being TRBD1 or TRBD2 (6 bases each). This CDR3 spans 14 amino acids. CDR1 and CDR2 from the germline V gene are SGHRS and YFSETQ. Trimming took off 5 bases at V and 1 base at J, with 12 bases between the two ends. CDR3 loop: CASRTPGAQETQYF. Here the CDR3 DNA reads TGCGCCAGCAGGACTCCGGGGGCCCAAGAGACCCAGTACTTC.

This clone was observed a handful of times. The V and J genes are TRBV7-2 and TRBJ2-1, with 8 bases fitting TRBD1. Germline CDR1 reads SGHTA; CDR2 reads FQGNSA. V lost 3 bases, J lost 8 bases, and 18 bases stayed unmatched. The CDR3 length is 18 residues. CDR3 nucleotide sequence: TGTGCCAGCAGCTTCTTCGGCGGTCAGGGGGCGCCATTCGATGAGCAGTTCTTC. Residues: CASSFFGGQGAPFDEQFF.

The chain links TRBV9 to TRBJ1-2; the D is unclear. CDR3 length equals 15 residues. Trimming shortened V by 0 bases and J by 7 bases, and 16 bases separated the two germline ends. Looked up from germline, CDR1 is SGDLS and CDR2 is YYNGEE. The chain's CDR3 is CASSVATQAMSGYTF. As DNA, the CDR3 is TGTGCCAGCAGCGTAGCCACTCAGGCGATGAGTGGCTACACCTTC.

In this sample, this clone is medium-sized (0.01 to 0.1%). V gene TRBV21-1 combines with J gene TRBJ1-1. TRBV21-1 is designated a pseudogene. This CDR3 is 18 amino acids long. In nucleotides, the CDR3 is TGTGCCAGCAGCAAAGATAAAATGGAGGGTTATATGCACACTGAAGCTTTCTTT. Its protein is CASSKDKMEGYMHTEAFF.

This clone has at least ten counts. The CDR3 region is CAIRDRGHGTDTQYF. As DNA, the CDR3 is TGTGCCATCAGGGACAGGGGGCATGGCACAGATACGCAGTATTTT. This chain connects TRBV10-3 to TRBJ2-3; 11 nucleotides align to TRBD1. Germline V lookup: CDR1 ENHRY, CDR2 SYGVKD. CDR3 length: 15 amino acids. The V segment lost 6 bases and the J segment 1 base; nucleotides outside the gene matches: 3.

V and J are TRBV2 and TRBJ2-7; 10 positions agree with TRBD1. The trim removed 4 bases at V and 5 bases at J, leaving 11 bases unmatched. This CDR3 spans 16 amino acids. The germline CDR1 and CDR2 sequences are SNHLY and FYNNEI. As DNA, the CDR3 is TGTGCCAGCAGTGTTACCGGGACAGGGGTCGTCGACGAGCAGTACTTC. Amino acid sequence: CASSVTGTGVVDEQYF.

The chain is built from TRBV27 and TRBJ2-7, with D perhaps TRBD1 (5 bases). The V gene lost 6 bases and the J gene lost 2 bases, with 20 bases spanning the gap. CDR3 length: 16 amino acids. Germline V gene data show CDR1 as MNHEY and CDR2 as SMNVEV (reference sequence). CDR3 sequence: CASSQAATVVAYEQYF. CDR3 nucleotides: TGTGCCAGCAGCCAGGCGGCGACAGTTGTGGCCTACGAGCAGTACTTC.

In DNA, the CDR3 is TGTGCCAGCACCTACCCGACCCTACGTAACTATGGCTACACCTTC. This codes for CASTYPTLRNYGYTF. The chain is built from TRBV7-9 and TRBJ1-2; D is unresolved. This CDR3 is 15 amino acids long. CDR1 and CDR2 (germline): SEHNR, FQNEAQ (reference sequence). V dropped 7 bases and J dropped 1 base, with 16 bases sitting between them.

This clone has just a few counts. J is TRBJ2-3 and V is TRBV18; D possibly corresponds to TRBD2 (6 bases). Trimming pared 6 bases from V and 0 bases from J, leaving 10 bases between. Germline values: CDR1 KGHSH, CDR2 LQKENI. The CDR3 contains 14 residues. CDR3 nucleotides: TGTGCCAGCTCCCAGGGACTTAGCACAGATACGCAGTATTTT. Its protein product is CASSQGLSTDTQYF.

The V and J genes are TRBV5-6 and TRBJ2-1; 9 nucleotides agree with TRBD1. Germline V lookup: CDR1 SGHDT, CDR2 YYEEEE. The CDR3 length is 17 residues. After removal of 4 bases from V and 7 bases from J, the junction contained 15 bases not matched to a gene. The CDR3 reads CASSPPNPGQGGNEQFF. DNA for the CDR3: TGTGCCAGCAGCCCACCCAATCCGGGACAGGGCGGTAATGAGCAGTTCTTC.

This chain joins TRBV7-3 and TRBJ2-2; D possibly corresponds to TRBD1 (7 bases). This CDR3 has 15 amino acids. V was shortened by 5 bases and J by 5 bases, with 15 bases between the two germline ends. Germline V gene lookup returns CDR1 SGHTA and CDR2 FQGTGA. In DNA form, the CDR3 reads TGTGCCAGCAGCCCACAGGGGACTCTAACCGGGGAGCTGTTTTTT. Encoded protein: CASSPQGTLTGELFF.

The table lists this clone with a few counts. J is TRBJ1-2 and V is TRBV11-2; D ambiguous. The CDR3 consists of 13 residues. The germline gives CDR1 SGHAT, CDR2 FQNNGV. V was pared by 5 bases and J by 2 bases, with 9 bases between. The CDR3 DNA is TGTGCCAGCAGCCTCGGCGGGAACTATGGCTACACCTTC. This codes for CASSLGGNYGYTF. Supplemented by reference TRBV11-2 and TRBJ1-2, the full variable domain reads EAGVAQSPRYKIIEKRQSVAFWCNPISGHATLYWYQQILGQGPKLLIQFQNNGVVDDSQLPKDRFSAERLKGVDSTLKIQPAKLEDSAVYLCASSLGGNYGYTFGSGTRLTVV.

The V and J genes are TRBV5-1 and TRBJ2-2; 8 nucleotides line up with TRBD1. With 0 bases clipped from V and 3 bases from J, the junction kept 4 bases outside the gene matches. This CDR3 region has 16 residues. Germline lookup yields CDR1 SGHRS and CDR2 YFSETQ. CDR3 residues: CASSLDGQGYTGELFF. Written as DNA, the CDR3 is TGCGCCAGCAGCTTGGACGGACAGGGATACACCGGGGAGCTGTTTTTT.

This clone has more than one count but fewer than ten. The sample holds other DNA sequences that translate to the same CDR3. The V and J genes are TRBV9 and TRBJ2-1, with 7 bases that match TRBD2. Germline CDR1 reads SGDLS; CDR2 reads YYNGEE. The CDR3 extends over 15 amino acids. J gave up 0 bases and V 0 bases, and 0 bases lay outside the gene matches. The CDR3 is CASSVAGGSYNEQFF. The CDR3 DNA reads TGTGCCAGCAGCGTAGCGGGAGGCTCCTACAATGAGCAGTTCTTC.

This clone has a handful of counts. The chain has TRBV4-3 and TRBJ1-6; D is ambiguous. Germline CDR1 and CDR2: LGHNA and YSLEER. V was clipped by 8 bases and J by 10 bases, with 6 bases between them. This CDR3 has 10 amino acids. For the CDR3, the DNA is TGCGCCAGCGGCTTATCACCCCTCCACTTT. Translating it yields CASGLSPLHF.

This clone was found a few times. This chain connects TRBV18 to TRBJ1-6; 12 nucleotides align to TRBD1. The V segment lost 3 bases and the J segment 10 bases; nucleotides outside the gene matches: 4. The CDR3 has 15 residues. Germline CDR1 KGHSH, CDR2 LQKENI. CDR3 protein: CASSPRDRGQSPLHF. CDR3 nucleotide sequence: TGTGCCAGCTCACCTCGGGACAGGGGGCAATCACCCCTCCACTTT. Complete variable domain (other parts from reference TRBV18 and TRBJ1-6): NAGVMQNPRHLVRRRGQEARLRCSPMKGHSHVYWYRQLPEEGLKFMVYLQKENIIDESGMPKERFSAEFPKEGPSILRIQQVVRGDSAAYFCASSPRDRGQSPLHFGNGTRLTVT.

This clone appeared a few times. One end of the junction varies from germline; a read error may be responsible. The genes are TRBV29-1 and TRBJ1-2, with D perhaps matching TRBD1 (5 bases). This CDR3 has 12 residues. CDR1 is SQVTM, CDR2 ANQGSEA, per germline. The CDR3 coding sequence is TGCTGCGTGCAGGGATATAACTATGGCTACACCTTC. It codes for CCVQGYNYGYTF.

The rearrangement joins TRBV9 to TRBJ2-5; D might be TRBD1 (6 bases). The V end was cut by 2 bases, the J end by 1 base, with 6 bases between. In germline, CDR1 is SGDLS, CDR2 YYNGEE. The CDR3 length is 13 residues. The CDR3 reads CASSVDSQETQYF. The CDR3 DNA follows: TGTGCCAGCAGCGTGGACAGCCAAGAGACCCAGTACTTC.

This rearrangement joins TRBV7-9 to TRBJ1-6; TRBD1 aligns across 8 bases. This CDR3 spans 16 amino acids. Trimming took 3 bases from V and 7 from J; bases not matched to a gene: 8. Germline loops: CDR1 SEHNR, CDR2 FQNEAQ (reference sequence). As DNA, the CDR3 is TGTGCCAGCAGCTTGACAGGGGCACTCCCAAATTCACCCCTCCACTTT. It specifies CASSLTGALPNSPLHF.

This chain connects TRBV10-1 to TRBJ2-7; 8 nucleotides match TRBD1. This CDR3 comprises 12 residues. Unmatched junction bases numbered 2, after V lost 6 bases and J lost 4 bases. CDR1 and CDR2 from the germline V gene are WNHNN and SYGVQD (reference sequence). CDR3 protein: CASSRQGYEQYF. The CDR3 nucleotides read TGCGCCAGCAGCAGACAGGGGTACGAGCAGTACTTC.